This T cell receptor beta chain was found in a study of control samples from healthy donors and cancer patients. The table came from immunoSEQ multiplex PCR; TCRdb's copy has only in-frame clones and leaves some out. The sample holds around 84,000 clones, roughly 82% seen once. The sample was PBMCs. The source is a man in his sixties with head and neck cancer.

The CDR3 DNA follows: TGCGCCAGCAGCCGATCCTGGGCAGGATCCTACAATGAGCAGTTCTTC. Amino acids: CASSRSWAGSYNEQFF. The chain is built from TRBV5-1 and TRBJ2-1, with unresolved D. The CDR3 spans 16 residues. V was cut by 4 bases and J by 1 base, with 15 bases left in between. In germline, CDR1 is SGHRS, CDR2 YFSETQ. Full variable domain (outside the CDR3, taken from reference TRBV5-1 and TRBJ2-1): KAGVTQTPRYLIKTRGQQVTLSCSPISGHRSVSWYQQTPGQGLQFLFEYFSETQRNKGNFPGRFSGRQFSNSRSEMNVSTLELGDSALYLCASSRSWAGSYNEQFFGPGTRLTVL.